The clone carrying this TCR beta chain was seen more than once but under ten times. These data are taken from a study of blood T cell repertoires in COVID-19. Overall study: Whether acute or convalescent, the COVID-19 samples came from the United States, Italy and Spain. The analysed material was cDNA or gDNA that came from T cells, B-cell-depleted T cells, or PBMCs.

CDR1 is SGHTA and CDR2 is FQGNSA in the germline V gene. V shed 2 bases and J 3 bases; nucleotides not matched to a gene: 5. The length of the CDR3 is 16 residues. Study processing details: Estimates of nucleated cell counts were drawn from the amplification of reference gene primers. The repertoire was sequenced with immunoSEQ multiplex PCR; TCRdb's copy has only in-frame clones and lacks some. V and J calls and clone size come straight from that table; D and trimming were deduced from the DNA. Of some 200,000 clones in the sample, about three quarters were seen once. Sequenced sample: peripheral blood. The receptor was derived from a woman aged 45-59 years with active or convalescent COVID-19. V gene TRBV7-2 combines with J gene TRBJ1-4, with 8 positions matching TRBD1. The CDR3, as DNA: TGTGCCAGCAGCTTACGGCAGGGGGCGCCTAATGAAAAACTGTTTTTT. Translating gives CASSLRQGAPNEKLFF.